This T cell receptor (beta chain) was found in a study of human T cells and chemical hapten exposure. Each CDR3 protein is one row after TCRdb ran MiXCR on the RACE reads. Here the sample spans some 65,000 distinct CDR3 sequences, about 5.7% being singletons. This clonotype was observed at least ten times. V lost 4 bases to trimming and J lost 0 bases, with 9 bases between them. CDR3 length: 13 amino acids. In germline, CDR1 is DFQATT, CDR2 SNEGSKA (reference sequence). Time point of the sample: healthy volunteer bleed at 6 weeks. Total RNA was extracted from unfractionated whole blood. Sequencing was carried out using whole blood. The chain links TRBV20-1 to TRBJ1-2; maybe TRBD1 (5 bases). The receptor's source is a female donor in good health. Some clones in this sample may be carry-over from other donors' samples. The CDR3 region has the DNA TGCAGTGCTAATGGGGGATCTAACTATGGCTACACCTTC. This codes for CSANGGSNYGYTF.